Each of the 9 T cell receptor beta chains below was sequenced from the same sample in a study of graft-versus-host responses after intestinal transplantation. Profiled with immunoSEQ multiplex PCR; TCRdb holds only in-frame clones, not every one. The data contain approximately 40,000 clones, under 95% of them singletons. The input for sequencing was PBMCs, taken approximately 300 days after intestinal transplant. The receptors shown here come from a human patient who received an intestinal transplant, so some T cells may come from the graft donor.

This clone was picked up one time. This chain joins TRBV13 and TRBJ1-6; D uncertain. CDR3 length equals 15 residues. Germline lookup yields CDR1 PRHDT and CDR2 FYEKMQ (reference sequence). With 3 bases removed from V and 0 bases from J, the gap between germline ends came to 6 bases. The DNA of the CDR3 is TGTGCCAGCAGCTTCAGTAGCTCCTATAATTCACCCCTCCACTTT. Its translation is CASSFSSSYNSPLHF.

V gene TRBV6-5 combines with J gene TRBJ2-7; 12 bases line up with TRBD2. The CDR3 extends over 14 amino acids. V lost 6 bases, J lost 6 bases, and 6 bases stayed unmatched. Germline V CDR1 and CDR2: MNHEY, SVGAGI. In DNA, the CDR3 is TGTGCCAGCAGCTGGACTAGCGGGATAGGCGAGCAGTACTTC. Its translation: CASSWTSGIGEQYF.

The genes are TRBV5-6 and TRBJ1-2; a possible D gene is TRBD1 (5 bases). V dropped 0 bases and J dropped 0 bases, with 15 bases sitting between them. The V gene's germline CDR1 is SGHDT and CDR2 YYEEEE. The CDR3 totals 17 residues. The CDR3 sequence: CASSLEGRDGANYGYTF. The DNA of the CDR3 is TGTGCCAGCAGCTTGGAGGGCAGGGACGGAGCTAACTATGGCTACACCTTC.

V and J are TRBV11-2 and TRBJ1-1; D unresolved. The CDR3 contains 14 residues. Germline V gene sequence: CDR1 SGHAT, CDR2 FQNNGV. V dropped 0 bases and J dropped 1 base, with 6 bases sitting between them. The chain's CDR3 is CASSLDLGNTEAFF. The CDR3 coding sequence is TGTGCCAGCAGCTTAGATTTGGGGAACACTGAAGCTTTCTTT.

The chain employs TRBV5-1 and TRBJ1-2; weak D call: TRBD1 (5 bases). CDR1 is SGHRS, CDR2 YFSETQ, per germline. V lost 5 bases and J 2 bases, leaving 10 bases between the germline ends. The CDR3 sequence is 13 residues long. Here the CDR3 reads CASRQGWNYGYTF. In nucleotides, the CDR3 is TGCGCCAGCAGGCAGGGATGGAACTATGGCTACACCTTC.

This clone was seen a handful of times. This sequence joins TRBV18 and TRBJ1-1; TRBD1 matches at 7 bases. Germline V gene data show CDR1 as KGHSH and CDR2 as LQKENI. J lost 1 base, V lost 5 bases, and 4 bases had no gene match. This CDR3 comprises 14 residues. CDR3 DNA: TGTGCCAGCTCAACGACAGGGAGGAACACTGAAGCTTTCTTT. It translates to CASSTTGRNTEAFF.

In this sample, this clone turned up a few times. The rearrangement joins TRBV7-3 to TRBJ2-3, with D perhaps TRBD2 (6 bases). V lost 5 bases and J lost 0, with 21 bases in between. Germline values: CDR1 SGHTA, CDR2 FQGTGA. This CDR3 has 18 residues. CDR3 coding DNA: TGTGCCAGCAGCCCAATAGGAGGGGCTTCATCTAGCACAGATACGCAGTATTTT. Its protein product is CASSPIGGASSSTDTQYF.

Only a few counts were recorded for this clone. This sequence joins TRBV6-4 and TRBJ2-1, with D possibly TRBD2 on 6 matching bases. Germline V gene lookup returns CDR1 MRHNA and CDR2 SNTAGT. V gave up 5 bases and J gave up 4 bases, with 9 bases separating them. The CDR3 has 13 residues. The CDR3 loop reads CASSLTRYNEQFF. The CDR3 nucleotides are TGTGCCAGCAGTCTGACTAGGTACAATGAGCAGTTCTTC.

V gene TRBV9 combines with J gene TRBJ2-5; 7 bases match TRBD2. CDR1 is SGDLS and CDR2 is YYNGEE in the germline V gene. This CDR3 has 14 amino acids. The trim removed 3 bases at V and 1 base at J, leaving 3 bases unmatched. The CDR3: CASSETGGQETQYF. The CDR3 nucleotides are TGTGCCAGCAGCGAGACGGGGGGCCAAGAGACCCAGTACTTC.